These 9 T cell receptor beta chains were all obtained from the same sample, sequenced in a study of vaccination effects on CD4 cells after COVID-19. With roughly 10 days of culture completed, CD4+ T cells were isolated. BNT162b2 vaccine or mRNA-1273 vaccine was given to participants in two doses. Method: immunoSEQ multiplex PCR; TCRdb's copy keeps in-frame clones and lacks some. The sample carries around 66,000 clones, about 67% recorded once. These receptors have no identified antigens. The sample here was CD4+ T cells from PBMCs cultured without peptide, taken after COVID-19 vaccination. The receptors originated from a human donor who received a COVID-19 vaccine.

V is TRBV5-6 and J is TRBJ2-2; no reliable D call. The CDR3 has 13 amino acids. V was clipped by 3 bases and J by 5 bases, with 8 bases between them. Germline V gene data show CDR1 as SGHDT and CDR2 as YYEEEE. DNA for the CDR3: TGTGCCAGCAGCTGGCTTACGACCGGGGAGCTGTTTTTT. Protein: CASSWLTTGELFF.

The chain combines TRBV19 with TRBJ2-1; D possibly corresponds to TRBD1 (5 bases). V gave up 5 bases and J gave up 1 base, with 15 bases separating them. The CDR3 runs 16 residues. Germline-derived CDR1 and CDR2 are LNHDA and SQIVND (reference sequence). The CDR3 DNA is TGTGCCAGTAGTTTTCACAAAGGGGTATCCTACAATGAGCAGTTCTTC. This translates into CASSFHKGVSYNEQFF.

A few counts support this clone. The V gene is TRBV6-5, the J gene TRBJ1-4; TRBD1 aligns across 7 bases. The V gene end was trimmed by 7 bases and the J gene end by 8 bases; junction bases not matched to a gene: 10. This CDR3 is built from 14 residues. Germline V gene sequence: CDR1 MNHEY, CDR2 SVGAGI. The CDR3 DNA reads TGTGCCAGCATGACGGGACAGACCCCCGAAAAACTGTTTTTT. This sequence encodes CASMTGQTPEKLFF.

CDR3 region: CASSPFGQRDTEAFF. As DNA, the CDR3 is TGTGCCAGCTCACCCTTCGGACAGAGAGACACTGAAGCTTTCTTT. The V and J genes are TRBV18 and TRBJ1-1, with a tentative D call TRBD1 (6 bases). The germline V gene has CDR1 KGHSH and CDR2 LQKENI. Trimming took off 3 bases at V and 3 bases at J, with 14 bases between the two ends. The CDR3 has 15 residues.

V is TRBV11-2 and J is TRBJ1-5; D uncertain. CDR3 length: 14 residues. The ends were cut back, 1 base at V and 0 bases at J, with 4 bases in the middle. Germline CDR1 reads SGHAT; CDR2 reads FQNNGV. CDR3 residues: CASSLGLSNQPQHF. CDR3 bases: TGTGCCAGCAGCTTAGGACTTAGCAATCAGCCCCAGCATTTT.

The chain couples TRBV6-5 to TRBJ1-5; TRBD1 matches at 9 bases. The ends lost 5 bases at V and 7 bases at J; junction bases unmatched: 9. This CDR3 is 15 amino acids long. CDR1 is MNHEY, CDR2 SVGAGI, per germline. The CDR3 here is CASSRTRDRDQPQHF. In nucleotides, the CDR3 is TGTGCCAGCAGTCGCACCCGGGACAGGGACCAGCCCCAGCATTTT.

CDR3 sequence reads: CSASTGHETQYF. In DNA, the CDR3 is TGCAGCGCCTCAACTGGGCATGAGACCCAGTACTTC. This chain joins TRBV29-1 and TRBJ2-5; D uncertain. Germline loops: CDR1 SQVTM, CDR2 ANQGSEA. CDR3 length: 12 residues. V lost 7 bases, J lost 5 bases, and 14 bases lay in between.

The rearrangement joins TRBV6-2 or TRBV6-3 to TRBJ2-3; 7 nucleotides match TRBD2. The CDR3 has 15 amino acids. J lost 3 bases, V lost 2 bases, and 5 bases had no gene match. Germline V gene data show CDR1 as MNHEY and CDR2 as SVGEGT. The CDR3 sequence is CASSYGEGTTDTQYF. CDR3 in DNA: TGTGCCAGCAGTTACGGGGAGGGGACGACAGATACGCAGTATTTT.

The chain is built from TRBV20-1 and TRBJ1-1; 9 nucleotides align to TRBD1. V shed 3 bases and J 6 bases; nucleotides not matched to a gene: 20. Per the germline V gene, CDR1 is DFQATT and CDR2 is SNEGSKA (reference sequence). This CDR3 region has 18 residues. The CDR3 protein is CSASWVDRDRAREAEAFF. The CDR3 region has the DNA TGCAGTGCTAGTTGGGTCGACCGGGACAGGGCAAGAGAGGCTGAAGCTTTCTTT.